This is a list of T cell receptor beta chains from one sample in a study of patients and donors after allogeneic stem cell transplantation. One entry per CDR3 protein, called by TCRdb with MiXCR from the RT-PCR reads. The sample carries approximately 160,000 distinct CDR3 sequences, approximately 30% recorded once. What was sequenced was blood, either unsorted or a sorted T cell fraction (not recorded which). These receptors originate from a human donor who was either an allogeneic HSCT recipient or a stem cell or donor lymphocyte infusion donor (not recorded which). It is not recorded whose cells these are; they may come from a transplant donor. Both conserved end residues are part of each CDR3. A D gene is named only where the DNA matches it firmly. Some rows mark clone size as missing; the rest say once, few, many or name a class of expanded clone.

J: TRBJ1-4; D: TRBD1; size: NA; V: TRBV2; CDR3: CASTPSGQTNEKLFF; DNA: TGTGCCAGCACCCCGTCGGGACAGACTAATGAAAAACTGTTTTTT
J: TRBJ1-1; D: NA; size: few; V: TRBV4-2; CDR3: CASSSAPNTEAFF; DNA: TGTGCCAGCAGCAGCGCCCCGAACACTGAAGCTTTCTTT
J: TRBJ1-1; D: NA; size: few; V: TRBV29-1; CDR3: CSAARGAEAFF; DNA: TGCAGCGCCGCAAGGGGGGCTGAAGCTTTCTTT
J: TRBJ2-1; D: TRBD2; size: NA; V: TRBV11-3; CDR3: CASSQGLAGGEDEQFF; DNA: TGTGCCAGCAGCCAGGGACTAGCGGGAGGTGAAGATGAGCAGTTCTTC
J: TRBJ2-3; D: NA; size: NA; V: TRBV4-1; CDR3: CASSQDPRPDTQYF; DNA: TGCGCCAGCAGCCAAGATCCTCGACCGGATACGCAGTATTTT
J: TRBJ1-2; D: NA; size: NA; V: TRBV27; CDR3: CASRDFYGYTF; DNA: TGTGCCAGCCGGGACTTCTATGGCTACACCTTC
J: TRBJ2-7; D: NA; size: NA; V: TRBV6-2/TRBV6-3; CDR3: CASIRERGRYEQYF; DNA: TGTGCCAGCATTCGAGAGAGGGGTCGTTACGAGCAGTACTTC
J: TRBJ2-7; D: TRBD1; size: NA; V: TRBV6-5; CDR3: CASSGEGAAYEQYF; DNA: TGTGCCAGCAGTGGAGAGGGGGCAGCCTACGAGCAGTACTTC
J: TRBJ1-6; D: TRBD1; size: few; V: TRBV20-1; CDR3: CSARQGAGSNSPLHF; DNA: TGCAGTGCTCGACAGGGGGCGGGAAGTAATTCACCCCTCCACTTT
J: TRBJ2-3; D: NA; size: NA; V: TRBV20-1; CDR3: CSARGRPYGATDTQYF; DNA: TGCAGTGCTAGAGGCCGGCCCTACGGGGCCACAGATACGCAGTATTTT
J: TRBJ1-2; D: TRBD1; size: few; V: TRBV18; CDR3: CASSPQTGSNYGYTF; DNA: TGTGCCAGCTCACCACAGACAGGGTCTAACTATGGCTACACCTTC
J: TRBJ1-2; D: TRBD1; size: few; V: TRBV20-1; CDR3: CSAGGTGGNPNYGYTF; DNA: TGCAGTGCTGGCGGGACAGGGGGCAACCCTAACTATGGCTACACCTTC
J: TRBJ1-4; D: TRBD1; size: few; V: TRBV5-1; CDR3: CASSLSTGWEKLFF; DNA: TGCGCCAGCAGCCTCTCGACAGGGTGGGAAAAACTGTTTTTT
J: TRBJ1-5; D: TRBD1; size: few; V: TRBV6-1; CDR3: CASRGQINQPQHF; DNA: TGTGCCAGCAGGGGACAGATCAATCAGCCCCAGCATTTT
J: TRBJ2-1; D: TRBD2; size: few; V: TRBV7-9; CDR3: CASSLAGSGSLNEQFF; DNA: TGTGCCAGCAGCTTAGCTGGTAGCGGGAGTCTGAATGAGCAGTTCTTC